This TCR beta chain is from a study of vaccination effects on CD4 cells after COVID-19. Study-wide context: A median of 72 days separated the second dose and sampling. Study outcomes and limitations: Just 1 of 255 vaccine-induced clones in healthy recipients was cross-reactive. Convalescent patients were scarce in the study, and it lacked early post-infection timepoints.

This clone is deemed medium-sized (0.01 to 0.1%). Antigen specificity is unknown. Here immunoSEQ multiplex PCR was the method, and the copy in TCRdb shows in-frame clones only, minus some. The top ten hold approximately 8.3% of the sample, which has 20,000 to 30,000 clones, more than 65% seen once. The length of the CDR3 is 15 residues. Per germline, CDR1 MNHNS and CDR2 SASEGT. After removal of 2 bases from V and 6 bases from J, the junction contained 8 bases not matched to a gene. Antigen-specific CD4+ T cells were expanded (with viral peptide pools) by the ViraFEST assay ahead of sequencing. Upon completion of 10 to 11 days in culture, CD4+ T cells were isolated. Participants were given two doses of BNT162b2 or mRNA-1273 vaccine.

Here the sequenced sample was CD4+ T cells from PBMCs cultured with SARS-CoV-2 spike peptides, taken after COVID-19 vaccination. The clonotype originates from a human donor who received a COVID-19 vaccine. V and J are TRBV6-1 and TRBJ2-7; 9 bases are a match to TRBD2. The CDR3 nucleotides read TGTGCCAGCAGTGAAAGTAGTAGCGGGAGTAGCGAGCAGTACTTC. This sequence encodes CASSESSSGSSEQYF.